Listed below are T cell receptor beta chains from one sample, sequenced in a study of identical twins. TCRdb called the 5' RACE reads again in MiXCR, with one record for every CDR3 protein. The profile shows 200,000 to 250,000 distinct CDR3 sequences, around 8.1% of them singletons. The sample was also linked to a second study, of yellow fever vaccine responses in identical twins.

What was sequenced was memory (CD45RO+) T cells sorted from blood. The origin of the receptors is a woman aged 18 to 35 in good health. Each CDR3 is given without its conserved first and last residue. The D gene is left open where the match is weak.

V,D,J,CDR3
TRBV5-4,TRBD1,TRBJ2-5,ASSSQGAYAGRGETQY
TRBV7-9,TRBD2,TRBJ2-7,ASSPGLAMNNEQY
TRBV4-2,TRBD2,TRBJ2-7,ASSQDFERGRIEQY
TRBV3-1,.,TRBJ2-7,ASSQVLGFQPEQY
TRBV21-1,.,TRBJ2-1,ASSGETGGNEQF
TRBV7-8,TRBD1,TRBJ1-5,ASSFSTGGRGNQPQH
TRBV5-1,.,TRBJ1-1,ASSLTESNTEAF
TRBV7-9,.,TRBJ1-3,ASSFAEGKAGNTIY
TRBV12-3/TRBV12-4,.,TRBJ1-1,ASRFGASNTEAF
TRBV21-1,.,TRBJ2-7,ASSKGPRD
TRBV12-3/TRBV12-4,.,TRBJ2-1,ASSSPPHGQWQF
TRBV20-1,TRBD2,TRBJ2-3,SAGGTSGNTDTQY
TRBV6-2/TRBV6-3,.,TRBJ2-3,ASSYVGSTDTQY
TRBV7-8,TRBD2,TRBJ2-7,ASSLTSRSYEQY
TRBV28,TRBD1,TRBJ1-1,ASVGSGQGPTEAF
TRBV6-1,TRBD1,TRBJ2-7,ASTWAGGVYEQY
TRBV9,.,TRBJ2-3,ASSGVGAVTDTQY
TRBV6-1,.,TRBJ2-1,ASSEGHPRRF
TRBV7-9,.,TRBJ2-1,ASSPGLSFIYNEQF
TRBV20-1,TRBD1,TRBJ2-2,SAKGQGGANTGELF
TRBV6-5,.,TRBJ2-7,ASSSSITTVPSSYEQY
TRBV12-3/TRBV12-4,.,TRBJ2-1,ASVLALVNEQF
TRBV2,.,TRBJ2-7,ASSRTSGNDYEQY